The sequence of this T cell receptor (beta chain) was determined in a study of cytomegalovirus exposure and HLA in healthy donors. On the study more broadly: Within an early data release were about 85 million unique TCRs drawn from HLA-typed donors. Regarding the study as a whole: HLA alleles showed associations with approximately 15,000 TCR beta sequences in a later analysis, at a 0.05 false discovery rate.

Both 60 Vbeta primers and 13 Jbeta primers went into the PCR. Assay: immunoSEQ multiplex PCR; the TCRdb copy retains only in-frame clones and omits some. Of roughly 120,000 clones listed, 77% are singletons. This clone was counted once. Antigen specificity is unknown. Germline V lookup: CDR1 SGHTA, CDR2 FQGNSA. This CDR3 is 15 amino acids long. The ends were cut back, 5 bases at V and 0 bases at J, with 11 bases in the middle. This clonotype was sampled from a man younger than 35 in good health and CMV-seropositive. The chain joins TRBV7-2 to TRBJ1-3, with D perhaps matching TRBD1 (5 bases). Sequencing was carried out using PBMCs. CDR3 loop: CASSGAGSSGNTIYF. CDR3 coding DNA: TGTGCCAGCAGCGGGGCCGGGAGCTCTGGAAACACCATATATTTT.